This TCR beta chain was obtained from a study of T cells after yellow fever vaccination (dated by TCRdb to between 2017 and 2020). Context from the whole study: Libraries from fractions with low cell numbers were prepared with the SMART-Seq v4 Ultra Low Input RNA kit. To track T-cell clones before and after primary and booster YFV17D yellow fever vaccination, bulk TCR alpha and beta repertoires were sequenced longitudinally. The cohort comprised two healthy male donors, one aged 18 to 30 and one aged 30 to 40 years. Blood was collected at multiple timepoints before and after primary and secondary immunization, and bulk PBMC replicates and cell subsets were isolated. Paper-wide results and their limitations: The study included only a couple of donors, which limits how far the findings can be generalized. Most clones expanded after primary vaccination were re-detected after the booster (96% of CD4 and around 88% of CD8), suggesting broad memory maintenance. A small share of clonotypes occurred in both CD4 and CD8 compartments, likely arising from convergent recombination. FACS-sorted repertoires could contain abundant contaminating clonotypes from the bulk population, so computational filtering was required. The secondary T-cell response was found to be weaker but faster than the primary response, with a peak reached on day 5 rather than on day 15.

In this sample, this clonotype turned up a few times. The antigen it binds to is not known. No base qualities exist here, and no much larger clone lies one base off it. V loses 4 bases of germline sequence and J loses 0 bases, and the interval between the two ends is 17 bases. Inclusive of the bounding cysteine and phenylalanine, the CDR3 is 17 residues long. Just the 51-base CDR3 DNA is kept, in frame starting at base 1. Sequences SGHDT (CDR1) and YYEEEE (CDR2) are obtained from the germline V gene. This sample's treatment or condition label indicates: live attenuated yellow fever vaccine strain. Two biological replicates of bulk PBMCs were collected at each blood-draw timepoint. A standard Ficoll-Paque protocol was used to isolate PBMCs from peripheral blood. RNA was extracted with TriZol from bulk PBMCs, CD4 and CD8 fractions, and dextramer-positive and dextramer-negative fractions. TCR cDNA was synthesized by 5'RACE template switching, which introduced a universal primer site and unique molecular identifiers. Priming for cDNA synthesis came from both the TCR alpha and TCR beta constant segments. Library amplification involved two PCR steps, and the second step added sample barcodes and sequencing adapters. Libraries were sequenced on Illumina HiSeq 2500 (2x100 bp) or NovaSeq (2x150 bp). The authors processed their data as follows. MIGEC was used to demultiplex reads and collapse the reads into UMI consensus sequences, and MiXCR was used for V(D)J alignment. Clonotypes responding to the vaccine were identified with edgeR on replicate PBMC samples, with the criteria of FDR below 0.01 and a log2 fold change above 5 up to day 15. Bulk clonotypes were assigned CD4 or CD8 identity according to which sequenced CD4 or CD8 repertoire held them at higher abundance. TCRdb applied fastp at Q25 and MiXCR to the public reads, then kept only in-frame beta chains. Entries are consolidated by CDR3 protein sequence, retaining the most common genes and DNA. The V and J calls were determined by TCRdb, not by the authors. This sample has 450,000 to 600,000 distinct CDR3 sequences in its table, and about a sixth of those were observed once. The ten biggest clones cover 15% to 20% of the sample.

The material was PBMCs, obtained 5 to 6 days after the first yellow fever vaccination. Here the chain combines TRBV5-6 and TRBJ1-3; TRBD1 could be the D gene, as 5 bases match. The sequence was collected from a man between 18 and 35 years old who received the YFV17D yellow fever vaccine. The CDR3 region has the sequence CASSAPGLASSGNTIYF. The DNA is TGTGCCAGCAGCGCGCCGGGACTCGCAAGCTCTGGAAACACCATATATTTT. The CDR3, completed at both ends by the reference TRBV5-6 and TRBJ1-3 genes, gives the full variable domain DAGVTQSPTHLIKTRGQQVTLRCSPKSGHDTVSWYQQALGQGPQFIFQYYEEEERQRGNFPDRFSGHQFPNYSSELNVNALLLGDSALYLCASSAPGLASSGNTIYFGEGSWLTVV.